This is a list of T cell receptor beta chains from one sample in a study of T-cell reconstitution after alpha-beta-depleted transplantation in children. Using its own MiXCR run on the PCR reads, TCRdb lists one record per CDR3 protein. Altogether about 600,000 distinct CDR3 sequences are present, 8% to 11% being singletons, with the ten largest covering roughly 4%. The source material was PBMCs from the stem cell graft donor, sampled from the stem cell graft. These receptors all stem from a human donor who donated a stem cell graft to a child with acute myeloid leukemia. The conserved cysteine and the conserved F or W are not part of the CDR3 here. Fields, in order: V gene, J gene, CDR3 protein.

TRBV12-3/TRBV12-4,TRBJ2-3,ASSPPGYTQY
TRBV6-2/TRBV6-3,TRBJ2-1,ASQDASDLPQF
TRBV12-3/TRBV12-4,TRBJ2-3,ASSIAGTSTDTQY
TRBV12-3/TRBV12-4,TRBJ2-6,ASSLEEAGANVLP
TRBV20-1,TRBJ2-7,SARGPGYNEQY
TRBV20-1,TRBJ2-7,SAGGSYEQY
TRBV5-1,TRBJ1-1,ASSLEQTKNTEAF
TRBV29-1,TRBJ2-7,SVVGTSGRRYEQY
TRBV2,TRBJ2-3,ASTRLGTDTQY
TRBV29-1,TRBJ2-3,SVELPGSGRSDTQY
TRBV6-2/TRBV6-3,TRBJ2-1,ASSDRNNEQF
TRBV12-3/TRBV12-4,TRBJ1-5,ASSHREGNQPQH
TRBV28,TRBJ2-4,ASSPQGGLAKNIQY
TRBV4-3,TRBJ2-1,ASSQEVAGGVINSYNEQF
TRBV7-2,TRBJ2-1,ASSQTGTISGKQF
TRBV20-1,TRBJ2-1,SAAVRAGDEQF
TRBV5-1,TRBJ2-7,ASSSSPGTSGSYEQY
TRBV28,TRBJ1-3,ASSPVGGFGNTIY
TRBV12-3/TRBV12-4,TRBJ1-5,ASTLGILRKEPQH
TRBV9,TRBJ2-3,ASSSDGLATDTQY
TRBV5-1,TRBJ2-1,ASSLVGTGTYNEQF
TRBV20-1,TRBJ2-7,SARDPRGRATHEQY
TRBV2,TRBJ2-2,ASSTTGEYTGELF
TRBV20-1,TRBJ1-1,SARALQDLEAF
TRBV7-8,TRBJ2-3,ASSSPKGLARDTQY
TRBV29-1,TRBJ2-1,SVEAGGGYNEQF
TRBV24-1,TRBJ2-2,ATSDLPTGSSAGELF
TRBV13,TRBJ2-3,ASSSSGRLDTQY
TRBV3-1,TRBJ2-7,ASSQGARLESYEQY
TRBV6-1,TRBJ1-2,ASSEVVTPLVRYT
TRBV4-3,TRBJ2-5,ASSLRASGIQETQY
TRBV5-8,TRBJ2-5,ASSLSFRETQY
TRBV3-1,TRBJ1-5,ASSLGQPNRGPQH
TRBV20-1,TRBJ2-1,SAEKAGGSNEQF
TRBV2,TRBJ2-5,ASSVIGGGETQY
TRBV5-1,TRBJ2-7,ASSTGQLAYEQY
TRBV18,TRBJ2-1,ASSSGRAGSYNEQF
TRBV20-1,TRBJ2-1,SATWTSGSSYNEQF
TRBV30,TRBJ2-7,AWSGGGNSYEQY
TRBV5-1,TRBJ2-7,ASRSRLSGAYEQY
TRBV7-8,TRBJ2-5,ASSPGQGKGQETQY
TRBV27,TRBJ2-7,ASSPLGEGEQY
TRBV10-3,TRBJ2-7,AISESSSGPYEQY
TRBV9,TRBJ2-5,ASSAILSGGETQY
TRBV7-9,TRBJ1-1,ASSPLTKNRDRAF
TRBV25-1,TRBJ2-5,ASSDLTTEETQY
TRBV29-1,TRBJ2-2,SVEEAELQSTGELF
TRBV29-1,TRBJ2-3,ASVMESPDTQY
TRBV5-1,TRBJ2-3,ASSLARASPIYTDTQY
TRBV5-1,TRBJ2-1,ASSWGTGDHEQF
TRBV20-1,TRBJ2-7,SAWTSGNIKTYYEQY
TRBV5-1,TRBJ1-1,ASSLAPGKDTEAF
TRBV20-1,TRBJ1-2,SAYRNRGAGYGYT
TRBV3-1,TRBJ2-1,ASSPYGEYNEQF
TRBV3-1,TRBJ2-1,ASSQVRPGTTSNEQF
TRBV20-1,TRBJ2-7,SARDLGTSGRNEQY
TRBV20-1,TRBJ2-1,SASALNEQF
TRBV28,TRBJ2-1,ASGTSGRAPF
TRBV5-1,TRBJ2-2,ASSPGGANTGELF
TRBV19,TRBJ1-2,ASSIGERNYGYT